The text below deals with one T cell receptor beta chain. These data originate in a study of identifying expanded T cells in peripheral blood. The method was immunoSEQ multiplex PCR; TCRdb's version includes in-frame clones alone and lacks a portion of them. The sample includes about 58,000 clones, roughly 90% of them seen just once. The receptor comes from a person between 18 and 75 years old in good health. The specimen was blood.

CDR3 region: CASRQSGSVLEQYF. Here the CDR3 DNA reads TGTGCCAGCAGACAGAGCGGGAGTGTCTTGGAGCAGTACTTC. The chain links TRBV14 to TRBJ2-7, with 8 bases identical to TRBD2. V dropped 6 bases and J dropped 7; count of bases not matched to a gene: 11. The CDR3 runs to 14 residues. Germline V gives CDR1 SGHDN, CDR2 FVKESK.